A selection of T cell receptor beta chains follows, all from one sample in a study of human thymus T cells. Profiling relied on immunoSEQ multiplex PCR, and the TCRdb table lists in-frame clones only, not all of them. The sample contains over 35,000 clones, around 94% of which appear only once. The sequencing sample was made of blood. The receptors were sampled from a boy under two years old with a congenital heart defect but otherwise immunologically healthy. Each CDR3 is given with its conserved first and last residue. The D gene is left open where the match is weak. The size of a clone is reported for some rows only, either as once, few or many, or as a class for expanded clones.

>TRBV30|TRBJ1-4|NA|NA
TGTGCCTGGGGCAGGGATGCACTGAAATCAACTAATGAAAAACTGTTTTTT
CAWGRDALKSTNEKLFF
>TRBV9|TRBJ2-2|NA|NA
TGTGCCTCCACCCGGGGAGACCTCGGGGAGCTGTTTTTT
CASTRGDLGELFF
>TRBV28|TRBJ2-2|NA|NA
TGTGCCAGCACACGTGGGGGCTCCGGGGAGCTGTTTTTT
CASTRGGSGELFF
>TRBV28|TRBJ2-4|NA|NA
TGTGCCAGCAGTTCTACACCTCTAGCCAAAAACATTCAGTACTTC
CASSSTPLAKNIQYF
>TRBV6-5|TRBJ1-4|NA|NA
TGTGCCAGCAGTGGGTCTCTTAATGAAAAACTGTTTTTT
CASSGSLNEKLFF
>TRBV7-9|TRBJ2-7|NA|NA
TGTGCCAGCAGCTTCGGGGCCTACGAGCAGTACTTC
CASSFGAYEQYF
>TRBV29-1|TRBJ1-2|NA|NA
TGCAGCGTTGATAGGTGGCCTCCAGGGGAAGGCTACACCTTC
CSVDRWPPGEGYTF
>TRBV10-2|TRBJ2-7|TRBD2|NA
TGCGCCAGCAGCCTGACTAGCGGTAGGGAGCAGTACTTC
CASSLTSGREQYF
>TRBV6-1|TRBJ2-5|TRBD2|NA
TGTGCCAGCAGCAGACTAGCGGGGGGGCAAGAGACCCAGTACTTC
CASSRLAGGQETQYF
>TRBV6-5|TRBJ1-2|NA|NA
TGTGCCAGCAGCCGTGGCGGGCCGAGCGGCTACACCTTC
CASSRGGPSGYTF
>TRBV13|TRBJ2-3|TRBD2|NA
TGTGCCAGCAGCCCCACCCGAGGCGGGGGGTACACAGATACGCAGTATTTT
CASSPTRGGGYTDTQYF
>TRBV7-2|TRBJ2-1|NA|NA
TGTGCCAGCAGCTTACTACCAGGGGACCTATACAATGAGCAGTTCTTC
CASSLLPGDLYNEQFF
>TRBV9|TRBJ1-3|NA|NA
TGTGCCAGCAGCGTAGACTCTGGAAACACCATATATTTT
CASSVDSGNTIYF
>TRBV5-6|TRBJ1-1|NA|NA
TGTGCCAGCAGCGACCCAAGGGGGGGCTCAGCTGAAGCTTTCTTT
CASSDPRGGSAEAFF
>TRBV9|TRBJ1-6|TRBD1|NA
TGTGCCAGCAGCGCAGGGGGCGCGGGGTCACCCCTCCACTTT
CASSAGGAGSPLHF
>TRBV9|TRBJ2-7|NA|NA
TGTGCCAGCAGCGCCACCGGAGGTGCGGGTTACGAGCAGTACTTC
CASSATGGAGYEQYF
>TRBV7-6|TRBJ2-7|NA|NA
TGTGCCAGCAGCTTGAGCTCCTACGAGCAGTACTTC
CASSLSSYEQYF
>TRBV9|TRBJ1-3|NA|NA
TGTGCCAGCAGCGTGGATCTCTCTGGAAACACCATATATTTT
CASSVDLSGNTIYF
>TRBV25-1|TRBJ1-5|TRBD1|few
TGTGCCAGCAGTGGGAACAGGGGTCCCCAGCATTTT
CASSGNRGPQHF
>TRBV4-3|TRBJ1-5|NA|once
TGCGCCAGCAGCCAAGGACGGGCCTCCAATCAGCCCCAGCATTTT
CASSQGRASNQPQHF
>TRBV9|TRBJ2-5|NA|NA
TGTGCCAGCAGCGGGGGCCCTCGAGAGACCCAGTACTTC
CASSGGPRETQYF
>TRBV11-3|TRBJ1-1|NA|NA
TGTGCCAGCAGCTTAGCCGTAGGTCGTGCTTTCTTT
CASSLAVGRAFF
>TRBV7-2|TRBJ2-7|TRBD2|NA
TGTGCCAGCAGCCCGGGACTAGCGGGGGAGCTTACAGAGCAGTACTTC
CASSPGLAGELTEQYF
>TRBV6-6|TRBJ2-4|NA|NA
TGTGCCAGCAGACCCGATTGGGGACTAGCCAAAAACATTCAGTACTTC
CASRPDWGLAKNIQYF
>TRBV29-1|TRBJ1-2|NA|once
TGCAGCGTCGGAGGGGAGGGCTACACCTTC
CSVGGEGYTF
>TRBV5-4|TRBJ1-6|NA|NA
TGTGCCAGCAGCTTGGGCGGCTCCTATAATTCACCCCTCCACTTT
CASSLGGSYNSPLHF
>TRBV5-6|TRBJ1-2|NA|once
TGTGCCAGCAGCTTGGGGATGAACTATGGCTACACCTTC
CASSLGMNYGYTF
>TRBV5-4|TRBJ1-6|TRBD1|NA
TGTGCCAGCAGCGCATCGGGACAGGGGGACCATTCACCCCTCCACTTT
CASSASGQGDHSPLHF